This T cell receptor beta chain was recovered during a study of cytotoxic CD8 clonotypes in ibrutinib-treated CLL. Study results and caveats: Exceeding age-matched healthy donors, baseline clonality also tracked the counts of circulating CD8+ T cells. On treatment, the uncommon public clonotypes contracted or remained stable.

Sequenced by immunoSEQ multiplex PCR; TCRdb stores in-frame clones only, minus some. Here the sample spans some 98,000 clones, approximately 82% being singletons. CDR1 is PRHDT, CDR2 FYEKMQ, per germline (reference sequence). The length of the CDR3 is 15 residues. Germline trimming cut 4 bases from V and 2 bases from J; bases unmatched to any gene: 4. About this clone itself: The target antigen is unknown.

Genomic DNA for TCR beta libraries, approximately 2.1 micrograms, came from cryopreserved PBMCs. This sequence joins TRBV13 and TRBJ2-3; 9 bases line up with TRBD1. This receptor was identified in a human donor with chronic lymphocytic leukemia. The sequenced sample was PBMCs, obtained after 12 months of ibrutinib treatment. The CDR3 DNA sequence: TGTGCCAGCAGCTCCCGACAGGGGGACACAGATACGCAGTATTTT. This gives the protein CASSSRQGDTDTQYF.